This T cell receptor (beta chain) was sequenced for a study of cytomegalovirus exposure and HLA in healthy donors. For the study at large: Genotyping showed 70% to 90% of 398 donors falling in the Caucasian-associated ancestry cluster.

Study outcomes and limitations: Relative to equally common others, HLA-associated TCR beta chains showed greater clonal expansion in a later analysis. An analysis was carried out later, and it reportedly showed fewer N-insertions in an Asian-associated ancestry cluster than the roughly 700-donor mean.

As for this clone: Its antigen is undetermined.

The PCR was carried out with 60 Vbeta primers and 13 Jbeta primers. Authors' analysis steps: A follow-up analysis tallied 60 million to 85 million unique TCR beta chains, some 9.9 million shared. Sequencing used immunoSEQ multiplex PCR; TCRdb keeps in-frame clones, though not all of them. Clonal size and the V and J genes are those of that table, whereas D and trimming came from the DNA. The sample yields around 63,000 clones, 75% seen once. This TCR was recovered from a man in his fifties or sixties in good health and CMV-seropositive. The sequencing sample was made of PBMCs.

DNA of the CDR3: TGTGCCAGCGGGGCAGGGAACTATGGCTACACCTTC. It is translated as CASGAGNYGYTF. The V and J genes are TRBV11-3 and TRBJ1-2, with D possibly TRBD1 on 5 matching bases. The CDR3 consists of 12 residues. Trimming took off 8 bases at V and 2 bases at J, with 9 bases between the two ends. From germline, CDR1 is SGHNT and CDR2 YENEEA.